This paragraph reports one TCR beta chain. The antigen is unknown. The CDR3 spans 16 residues. V shed 4 bases and J shed 10 bases, with 20 bases lying between them. Germline lookup yields CDR1 LNHDA and CDR2 SQIVND (reference sequence). The data were obtained in a study of cytomegalovirus exposure and HLA in healthy donors. Overall study results and limits: Earlier analysis looked at TCR beta V segments, and most were productive about 87% or about 30% of the time. Associated with HLA alleles at 0.05 false discovery rate in a later analysis were some 18,000 TCR beta sequences.

The PCR made use of 60 Vbeta and 13 Jbeta primers. Produced via immunoSEQ multiplex PCR; TCRdb's table is partial and in-frame only. The data show approximately 160,000 clones, roughly 77% seen once. The chain uses TRBV19 and TRBJ1-6, with D maybe TRBD1 (5 bases). This receptor was obtained from a man younger than 35 in good health and CMV-seropositive. The sample comprised PBMCs. Here the CDR3 DNA reads TGTGCCAGTAGTAAAGACACGGGGGGAAATGGATCACCCCTCCACTTT. Protein: CASSKDTGGNGSPLHF.